These 8 T cell receptor beta chains share one sample of origin, sequenced in a study of technical replicates of blood from a handful of donors. TCRdb keeps only in-frame clones here, not all; method: immunoSEQ multiplex PCR. The table includes around 80,000 clones, around 96% detected once. Material: T cells isolated from PBMCs. Receptors were obtained from a human donor in good health.

The CDR3: CAWSYGANEKLFF. DNA for the CDR3: TGTGCCTGGAGTTACGGAGCTAATGAAAAACTGTTTTTT. This chain uses TRBV30 with TRBJ1-4; D remains unclear. The germline V gene has CDR1 GTSNPN and CDR2 SVGIG (reference sequence). This CDR3 contains 13 residues. Trimming took 2 bases from V and 3 from J, leaving 7 bases between them.

The V and J genes are TRBV30 and TRBJ2-7; 8 nucleotides agree with TRBD2. Per the germline V gene, CDR1 is GTSNPN and CDR2 is SVGIG (reference sequence). This CDR3 has 14 residues. V lost 5 bases, J lost 4 bases, and 10 bases stayed unmatched. CDR3 residues: CAWATSGPSYEQYF. CDR3 DNA: TGTGCCTGGGCCACTAGCGGACCCTCGTACGAGCAGTACTTC.

The chain combines TRBV5-1 with TRBJ1-1; TRBD1 might be the D (5 bases). The V end lost 4 bases, the J end lost 1 base, and 8 bases lay between the germline ends. Germline lookup yields CDR1 SGHRS and CDR2 YFSETQ. The length of the CDR3 is 13 residues. This chain's CDR3 is CASSKDTNTEAFF. For the CDR3, the DNA is TGCGCCAGCAGCAAGGACACGAACACTGAAGCTTTCTTT. Combining the CDR3 with reference TRBV5-1 and TRBJ1-1 gives the whole variable domain KAGVTQTPRYLIKTRGQQVTLSCSPISGHRSVSWYQQTPGQGLQFLFEYFSETQRNKGNFPGRFSGRQFSNSRSEMNVSTLELGDSALYLCASSKDTNTEAFFGQGTRLTVV.

The gene calls are TRBV19 and TRBJ1-5; no firm D call. Germline CDR1 and CDR2: LNHDA and SQIVND (reference sequence). V was cut by 5 bases and J by 6 bases, with 17 bases left in between. CDR3 length: 15 amino acids. In DNA, the CDR3 is TGTGCCAGTAGTGTTGATCAGGAGGTTGGTCAGCCCCAGCATTTT. Its protein is CASSVDQEVGQPQHF. The variable domain in full, with the rest retrieved from reference TRBV19 and TRBJ1-5, is DGGITQSPKYLFRKEGQNVTLSCEQNLNHDAMYWYRQDPGQGLRLIYYSQIVNDFQKGDIAEGYSVSREKKESFPLTVTSAQKNPTAFYLCASSVDQEVGQPQHFGDGTRLSIL.

The genes are TRBV29-1 and TRBJ1-1, with 10 bases fitting TRBD1. J gave up 2 bases and V 3 bases, and 3 bases lay outside the gene matches. The CDR3 covers 14 residues. Germline V gene data show CDR1 as SQVTM and CDR2 as ANQGSEA. CDR3 region: CSVEGQGLNTEAFF. The CDR3 bases are TGCAGCGTTGAGGGACAGGGGCTAAACACTGAAGCTTTCTTT.

This CDR3 reads CASSQVLGHPGEQYF. DNA of the CDR3: TGCGCCAGCAGCCAAGTGCTGGGACACCCGGGCGAGCAGTACTTC. This chain links TRBV4-3 with TRBJ2-7; maybe TRBD1 (6 bases). V gave up 1 base and J gave up 6 bases, with 16 bases separating them. Germline CDR1 reads LGHNA; CDR2 reads YSLEER. The CDR3 loop spans 15 amino acids.

The chain carries TRBV2 and TRBJ2-4, with 9 bases lining up with TRBD2. CDR3 length equals 15 residues. With 6 bases clipped from V and 0 bases from J, the junction kept 3 bases outside the gene matches. Germline V CDR1 and CDR2: SNHLY, FYNNEI. The CDR3 sequence is CASRGLALAKNIQYF. DNA for the CDR3: TGTGCCAGCAGAGGACTAGCGTTAGCCAAAAACATTCAGTACTTC.

V and J are TRBV2 and TRBJ2-2, with 8 positions matching TRBD2. The CDR3 is 13 amino acids. V shed 8 bases and J 6 bases; nucleotides not matched to a gene: 5. CDR1 SNHLY and CDR2 FYNNEI come from the germline V gene. CDR3 loop: CASQSGRPGELFF. The CDR3 DNA follows: TGTGCCAGCCAAAGCGGGAGACCCGGGGAGCTGTTTTTT.